Shown below are 26 T cell receptor beta chains from a single sample sequenced in a study of T cells in Graves' hyperthyroidism and ophthalmopathy. Amplified TCR beta CDR3 regions came from RNA transcripts. TCR CDR3 regions were first amplified by RT-PCR with HTBI primers. TCRdb itself ran the multiplex PCR reads through MiXCR, one entry per CDR3 protein. This sample has hundreds of thousands of distinct CDR3 sequences, with roughly 14% found just once. Material for sequencing was blood. These TCRs come from a woman aged 40 to 55 with Graves' ophthalmopathy.

At least ten counts were recorded for this clonotype. This chain connects TRBV28 to TRBJ2-2; D unresolved. The CDR3 sequence is 17 residues long. Deletions cut 5 bases from V and 0 bases from J, with 16 bases between. CDR1 is MDHEN and CDR2 is SYDVKM in the germline V gene. The CDR3: CASSQTDGISNTGELFF. The CDR3 DNA sequence: TGTGCCAGCAGTCAGACGGACGGAATATCGAACACCGGGGAGCTGTTTTTT.

This clonotype showed up many times. The genes are TRBV7-9 and TRBJ2-7; 9 positions match TRBD1. Trimming took 3 bases from V and 4 from J; bases not matched to a gene: 7. The germline V gene has CDR1 SEHNR and CDR2 FQNEAQ (reference sequence). CDR3 length equals 15 residues. The CDR3, as DNA: TGTGCCAGCAGCTTTCCGGGACAGGGTTTTTACGAGCAGTACTTC. Residues: CASSFPGQGFYEQYF.

The chain recombines TRBV2 with TRBJ2-5; 9 bases are shared with TRBD2. The V gene end was trimmed by 6 bases and the J gene end by 5 bases; junction bases not matched to a gene: 10. Germline V gene data show CDR1 as SNHLY and CDR2 as FYNNEI. This CDR3 has 15 residues. CDR3 residues: CASSRREGNWETQYF. The DNA for the CDR3 is TGTGCCAGCAGCAGGCGGGAGGGGAATTGGGAGACCCAGTACTTC.

Ten or more counts support this clonotype. J is TRBJ1-2 and V is TRBV12-3 or TRBV12-4, with D perhaps matching TRBD1 (5 bases). The CDR3 length is 15 residues. V was cut by 7 bases and J by 8 bases, with 23 bases left in between. The CDR3 reads CASNILPGLLRGYTF. The CDR3 DNA follows: TGTGCCAGCAATATATTACCGGGACTCCTGAGAGGCTACACCTTC.

Only a few counts were recorded for this clonotype. One end of the junction does not line up with germline, which may come from a read error. The chain couples TRBV29-1 to TRBJ2-4, with D perhaps given as TRBD1 or TRBD2 (7 bases each). Germline CDR1 is SQVTM and CDR2 is ANQGSEA. There are 14 residues in the CDR3. CDR3 DNA: TGCAGCGTCGAAGGGCCCGCAGGGGGGGACATTCAGTACTTC. The encoded protein is CSVEGPAGGDIQYF.

In this sample, this clonotype turned up many times. The CDR3 is CASSPSDRLLRVTEAFF. The CDR3 DNA reads as TGTGCCAGCAGCCCCTCCGACAGGCTCCTCCGGGTCACTGAAGCTTTCTTT. The chain carries TRBV6-2 or TRBV6-3 and TRBJ1-1; a weak D match, TRBD1 (6 bases). Germline V lookup: CDR1 MNHEY, CDR2 SVGEGT. The CDR3 consists of 17 residues. Trimming stripped 6 bases from V and 4 bases from J, with 24 bases between.

This clonotype was counted many times. The V and J genes are TRBV28 and TRBJ1-3; 8 bases are shared with TRBD1. The germline CDR1 and CDR2 sequences are MDHEN and SYDVKM. Trimming at V came to 6 bases and at J to 4 bases, leaving 5 bases not matched to a gene. This CDR3 is 14 amino acids long. The CDR3 here is CASSPWDRGNTIYF. The CDR3 nucleotides are TGTGCCAGCAGCCCGTGGGACAGGGGAAACACCATATATTTT.

The sample holds a few counts of this clonotype. The CDR3 DNA sequence: TGTGCCATCAGTGAGTCGGGAGGGATAAACACCGGGGAGCTGTTTTTT. Translated, it gives CAISESGGINTGELFF. The chain has TRBV10-3 and TRBJ2-2; TRBD2 matches at 7 bases. Germline V CDR1 and CDR2: ENHRY, SYGVKD. Trimming removed 0 bases from V and 2 bases from J; junction bases left unmatched: 3. The CDR3 loop spans 16 amino acids.

This clonotype was counted many times. This chain's CDR3 is CASSQDRDRVTGELFF. In DNA form, the CDR3 reads TGTGCCAGCAGCCAAGACCGGGACAGGGTCACCGGGGAGCTGTTTTTT. The chain couples TRBV11-3 to TRBJ2-2, with 9 bases lining up with TRBD1. Germline CDR1 is SGHNT and CDR2 is YENEEA. CDR3 length equals 16 residues. J was trimmed by 4 bases and V by 5 bases; bases with no gene match: 8.

This clonotype was seen many times. At one end, the junction sequence differs from germline, possibly due to a read error. The chain couples TRBV20-1 to TRBJ2-2; 8 bases are shared with TRBD2. Germline V gives CDR1 DFQATT, CDR2 SNEGSKA (reference sequence). The CDR3 extends over 19 amino acids. The CDR3 nucleotides read TGCAGTGCCAGAGGGGGGCAGCGGGAGCCATCAACGAACACCGGGGAGCTGTTTTTT. Translation: CSARGGQREPSTNTGELFF.

This clonotype was seen repeatedly, ten times or more. The chain uses TRBV2 and TRBJ2-7; the D gene is possibly TRBD2 (5 bases). Trimming shortened V by 5 bases and J by 3 bases, and 14 bases separated the two germline ends. The CDR3 consists of 14 residues. From germline, CDR1 is SNHLY and CDR2 FYNNEI. The CDR3 sequence is CASSPDSRNYEQYF. The DNA of the CDR3 is TGTGCCAGCAGTCCGGACTCTCGTAACTACGAGCAGTACTTC.

This clonotype was counted at least ten times. The chain carries TRBV4-2 and TRBJ2-5; TRBD2 matches at 8 bases. CDR3 length: 14 amino acids. In germline, CDR1 is LGHNA, CDR2 YNFKEQ. The V gene end was trimmed by 1 base and the J gene end by 3 bases; junction bases not matched to a gene: 1. CDR3 region: CASSQAGREETQYF. The CDR3 nucleotides read TGTGCCAGCAGCCAAGCCGGGAGGGAAGAGACCCAGTACTTC.

This clonotype was counted many times. The chain carries TRBV20-1 and TRBJ2-3, with 12 bases that match TRBD2. This CDR3 region has 14 residues. Trimming at V came to 5 bases and at J to 4 bases, leaving 4 bases not matched to a gene. Germline CDR1 DFQATT, CDR2 SNEGSKA (reference sequence). The CDR3 protein is CSALAGGGSDTQYF. The CDR3 nucleotides read TGCAGTGCTCTAGCGGGAGGGGGGTCAGATACGCAGTATTTT.

This clonotype was detected ten times or more. This rearrangement joins TRBV7-9 to TRBJ1-5, with 7 nucleotides matching TRBD1. Germline CDR1 and CDR2: SEHNR and FQNEAQ (reference sequence). With V trimmed by 3 bases and J by 3 bases, 5 bases remained unmatched. The length of the CDR3 is 15 residues. This CDR3 is CASSLQGDNNQPQHF. In DNA form, the CDR3 reads TGTGCCAGCAGCTTGCAGGGGGACAACAATCAGCCCCAGCATTTT.

CDR3 sequence: CASSILARGTYEQYF. In DNA, the CDR3 is TGTGCCAGTAGTATACTGGCCAGGGGGACCTACGAGCAGTACTTC. V is TRBV19 and J is TRBJ2-7, with TRBD1 matching 7 bases. This CDR3 contains 15 residues. Germline-derived CDR1 and CDR2 are LNHDA and SQIVND (reference sequence). V trimming: 2 bases; J trimming: 2 bases; junction bases outside the gene matches: 6.

This clonotype was counted ten times or more. This chain connects TRBV6-1 to TRBJ1-2; possible D gene TRBD1, 6 bases. This CDR3 region has 13 residues. Trimming took off 3 bases at V and 5 bases at J, with 10 bases between the two ends. The germline gives CDR1 MNHNS, CDR2 SASEGT. CDR3 coding DNA: TGTGCCAGCAGTGATACAGGGACATATGGCTACACCTTC. Its translation: CASSDTGTYGYTF.

This clonotype was detected many times. The rearrangement links TRBV28 to TRBJ2-5; 7 bases are a match to TRBD1. The V and J ends lost 0 bases and 2 bases, in that order; junction bases with no gene match: 9. This CDR3 spans 17 amino acids. Germline CDR1 reads MDHEN; CDR2 reads SYDVKM. The CDR3 loop reads CASSLWGKGTEQETQYF. The CDR3 DNA follows: TGTGCCAGCAGTTTATGGGGGAAGGGGACAGAGCAAGAGACCCAGTACTTC.

This clonotype was seen many times. The V call is TRBV4-3, the J call TRBJ1-2; D gene unclear. Germline V gives CDR1 LGHNA, CDR2 YSLEER. Trimming left V 1 base short and J 9 bases short, with 12 bases between. The CDR3 totals 13 residues. CDR3 DNA sequence: TGCGCCAGCAGCCAAGGCGAGCGACGCAGCTACACCTTC. This sequence encodes CASSQGERRSYTF.

In its sample, this clonotype was seen many times. This sequence joins TRBV12-3 or TRBV12-4 and TRBJ2-7; 8 bases line up with TRBD1. The J segment lost 6 bases and the V segment lost 5 bases, leaving 9 bases of the junction unmatched. The CDR3 length is 14 residues. The DNA for the CDR3 is TGTGCCAGCAGTCCGGGACAGGATAGGGCCGAGCAGTACTTC. Encoded protein: CASSPGQDRAEQYF.

The chain links TRBV29-1 to TRBJ2-7; TRBD1 aligns across 8 bases. V gave up 5 bases and J gave up 9 bases; unmatched junction bases: 9. CDR1 is SQVTM and CDR2 is ANQGSEA in the germline V gene. The CDR3 spans 12 residues. In DNA form, the CDR3 reads TGCAGCGTTCGGACAGGGTCGTTCGGGCAGTACTTC. Amino acid sequence: CSVRTGSFGQYF.

This clonotype was recorded at least ten times. The rearrangement joins TRBV6-1 to TRBJ2-5; perhaps TRBD2 as D (6 bases). In germline, CDR1 is MNHNS, CDR2 SASEGT. This CDR3 comprises 14 residues. Trimming removed 7 bases at V and 5 bases at J, with 17 bases between. CDR3 nucleotide sequence: TGTGCCAGCACCGTGCGGGGCCCGAGGGAGACCCAGTACTTC. Its translation is CASTVRGPRETQYF.

This clonotype was seen at least ten times. The rearrangement links TRBV4-1 to TRBJ2-7; TRBD1 agrees at 8 bases. Trimming took 2 bases from V and 4 from J; bases not matched to a gene: 16. Germline CDR1 is MGHRA and CDR2 is YSYEKL. This CDR3 spans 18 amino acids. CDR3 sequence: CASSQLLTTGTGAYEQYF. CDR3 nucleotide sequence: TGCGCCAGCAGCCAACTCCTCACGACGGGGACAGGTGCGTACGAGCAGTACTTC.

This clonotype has at least ten counts. The chain combines TRBV6-1 with TRBJ2-5; 9 nucleotides line up with TRBD1. J gave up 5 bases and V 7 bases, and 14 bases lay outside the gene matches. In germline, CDR1 is MNHNS, CDR2 SASEGT. This CDR3 spans 16 amino acids. The CDR3 nucleotides are TGTGCCAGCACCCGTGCCGGACAGGGGTCTGGGGAGACCCAGTACTTC. Translated: CASTRAGQGSGETQYF.

This clonotype came up many times. The genes are TRBV6-2 or TRBV6-3 and TRBJ1-1; weak D call: TRBD1 (6 bases). CDR3 length: 12 amino acids. Trimming stripped 7 bases from V and 10 bases from J, with 16 bases between. In germline, CDR1 is MNHEY, CDR2 SVGEGT. The CDR3 region has the DNA TGTGCCAGCACCACGACAGGAGCAGGAGCTTTCTTT. Residues: CASTTTGAGAFF.

This clonotype was detected many times. The chain uses TRBV20-1 and TRBJ2-7; 7 bases line up with TRBD2. Germline CDR1 and CDR2: DFQATT and SNEGSKA (reference sequence). J gave up 5 bases and V 0 bases, and 7 bases lay outside the gene matches. The CDR3 loop spans 14 amino acids. For the CDR3, the DNA is TGCAGTGCTAGAGATCCGGGGGGTCTGGACGAGCAGTACTTC. Protein: CSARDPGGLDEQYF.

This clonotype was counted ten times or more. The chain carries TRBV20-1 and TRBJ1-1; D call uncertain. V lost 7 bases, J lost 3 bases, and 18 bases lay in between. The CDR3 sequence is 14 residues long. Germline assignment: CDR1 DFQATT and CDR2 SNEGSKA (reference sequence). For the CDR3, the DNA is TGCAGTGGACCGGCAACTGGTAGGCACACTGAAGCTTTCTTT. As protein: CSGPATGRHTEAFF.